A selection of T cell receptor beta chains follows, all from one sample in a study of T cell responses to AZD1222 COVID-19 vaccine. Data came from immunoSEQ multiplex PCR; TCRdb stores just in-frame clones and leaves some out. Of approximately 120,000 clones in the sample, more than 85% were seen once. Sample: peripheral blood, taken on day 0 of MenACWY control vaccination. The receptors were sampled from an adult in good health. The CDR3 runs from the conserved cysteine through the conserved F or W. A D gene is named only where the DNA matches it firmly. The size field is filled for only some rows; it gives once, few, many or a size class.

few	TRBV7-9	TRBJ2-1	NA	CASSLGQMNEQFF	TGTGCCAGCAGCTTAGGTCAGATGAATGAGCAGTTCTTC
NA	TRBV7-2	TRBJ2-3	NA	CASSLGLPISQYF	TGTGCCAGCAGCTTAGGACTACCAATTTCGCAGTATTTT
NA	TRBV29-1	TRBJ1-6	NA	CSARESYNSPLHF	TGCAGCGCCAGGGAATCCTATAATTCACCCCTCCACTTT
NA	TRBV30	TRBJ2-1	NA	CAWSARQEDYNEQFF	TGTGCCTGGAGTGCCCGCCAGGAGGATTACAATGAGCAGTTCTTC
once	TRBV7-2	TRBJ2-1	TRBD2	CASSLGLAAYNEQFF	TGTGCCAGCAGCTTAGGACTAGCGGCCTACAATGAGCAGTTCTTC
NA	TRBV7-8	TRBJ2-2	TRBD2	CASSNSGTSFAGELFF	TGTGCCAGCAGTAATTCCGGGACTAGCTTCGCCGGGGAGCTGTTTTTT
few	TRBV20-1	TRBJ1-2	NA	CSALGNGYTF	TGCAGTGCTCTGGGTAATGGCTACACCTTC
NA	TRBV6-5	TRBJ1-1	TRBD1	CASSYRTGGTEAFF	TGTGCCAGCAGTTACCGAACAGGGGGGACTGAAGCTTTCTTT
NA	TRBV6-1	TRBJ1-2	TRBD1	CASSEAPPGRGRRWGYGYTF	TGTGCCAGCAGTGAAGCCCCCCCGGGCAGGGGGCGTAGGTGGGGCTATGGCTACACCTTC
NA	TRBV7-9	TRBJ1-3	NA	CASRQTRAGNTIYF	TGTGCCAGCAGGCAGACCAGGGCTGGAAACACCATATATTTT
NA	TRBV5-1	TRBJ2-5	TRBD2	CASSVGGGRQETQYF	TGCGCCAGCAGCGTGGGAGGCGGGAGACAAGAGACCCAGTACTTC
NA	TRBV30	TRBJ1-2	TRBD1	CAWTAGGSGYTF	TGTGCCTGGACCGCAGGGGGCTCTGGCTACACCTTC
NA	TRBV12-3/TRBV12-4	TRBJ2-6	NA	CASSLVGANVLTF	TGTGCCAGCAGTTTAGTGGGGGCCAACGTCCTGACTTTC
NA	TRBV13	TRBJ2-7	NA	CASSQGWSSYEQYF	TGTGCCAGCAGTCAGGGGTGGAGCTCCTACGAGCAGTACTTC
NA	TRBV5-1	TRBJ2-3	TRBD2	CASSPGGSTDTQYF	TGCGCCAGCAGCCCGGGGGGGAGCACAGATACGCAGTATTTT
NA	TRBV7-9	TRBJ2-7	NA	CASSLGQNPYEQYF	TGTGCCAGCAGCTTAGGGCAGAATCCCTACGAGCAGTACTTC
NA	TRBV5-1	TRBJ1-1	TRBD1	CASSPLDRGNTEAFF	TGCGCCAGCAGCCCCCTGGACAGGGGTAACACTGAAGCTTTCTTT
NA	TRBV3-1/TRBV3-2	TRBJ2-7	TRBD1	CASSPFQGAYEQYF	TGTGCCAGCAGCCCCTTCCAGGGGGCCTACGAGCAGTACTTC
NA	TRBV30	TRBJ2-5	TRBD2	CAWSGTSGETQYF	TGTGCCTGGAGTGGGACTAGCGGAGAGACCCAGTACTTC
NA	TRBV10-2	TRBJ1-1	NA	CASSSYGGPEAFF	TGCGCCAGCAGTTCATATGGGGGCCCTGAAGCTTTCTTT
NA	TRBV5-6	TRBJ2-7	TRBD1	CASSYITLKDRAEQYF	TGTGCCAGCAGCTATATAACTTTAAAGGACAGGGCCGAGCAGTACTTC
NA	TRBV13	TRBJ2-7	NA	CASSPPGQGSYEQYF	TGTGCCAGCAGCCCCCCCGGGCAGGGGTCCTACGAGCAGTACTTC
NA	TRBV12-3/TRBV12-4	TRBJ1-2	NA	CATQFNYGYTF	TGTGCCACCCAATTTAACTATGGCTACACCTTC
NA	TRBV18	TRBJ1-1	TRBD1	CASSRSVGTDTEAFF	TGTGCCAGCTCACGGAGCGTGGGGACAGACACTGAAGCTTTCTTT
once	TRBV10-2	TRBJ1-5	NA	CASSESIYENQPQHF	TGCGCCAGCAGTGAGTCGATATATGAAAATCAGCCCCAGCATTTT
NA	TRBV19	TRBJ2-6	NA	CASSIIGTIGSGANVLTF	TGTGCCAGTAGTATAATCGGGACCATAGGCTCTGGGGCCAACGTCCTGACTTTC
NA	TRBV5-1	TRBJ2-5	TRBD1	CASITTDRGAETQYF	TGCGCCAGCATCACGACGGACAGGGGAGCAGAGACCCAGTACTTC
NA	TRBV30	TRBJ1-6	NA	CAWSVQHSYNSPLHF	TGTGCCTGGAGTGTCCAGCACTCCTATAATTCACCCCTCCACTTT
NA	TRBV11-3	TRBJ1-3	NA	CASSLNRGNTIYF	TGTGCCAGCAGCTTAAACAGAGGAAACACCATATATTTT
once	TRBV5-1	TRBJ1-6	NA	CASSPGTDYNSPLHF	TGCGCCAGCAGCCCTGGGACGGATTATAATTCACCCCTCCACTTT
NA	TRBV4-1	TRBJ2-3	TRBD2	CASSLAGSADTQYF	TGCGCCAGCAGTCTAGCGGGAAGCGCAGATACGCAGTATTTT
NA	TRBV6-5	TRBJ1-2	NA	CASSRDLGIYGYTF	TGTGCCAGCAGTAGGGATTTGGGGATCTATGGCTACACCTTC
once	TRBV11-2	TRBJ2-1	TRBD2	CASSSPGLAGPKSGNEQFF	TGTGCCAGCAGCTCCCCGGGACTAGCGGGGCCAAAGTCAGGAAATGAGCAGTTCTTC
NA	TRBV10-3	TRBJ2-5	NA	CAISEGSSPETQYF	TGTGCCATCAGTGAGGGTAGTAGCCCAGAGACCCAGTACTTC
NA	TRBV11-3	TRBJ2-5	TRBD1	CASRGTEETQYF	TGTGCCAGCAGGGGGACAGAAGAGACCCAGTACTTC
NA	TRBV30	TRBJ2-3	NA	CAWRGIEGFYPTDTQYF	TGTGCCTGGAGGGGGATCGAGGGGTTCTACCCCACAGATACGCAGTATTTT
NA	TRBV6-5	TRBJ2-4	TRBD1	CASSPRGLGNIQYF	TGTGCCAGCAGTCCTAGGGGGCTCGGGAACATTCAGTACTTC
few	TRBV11-2	TRBJ2-3	TRBD2	CASSLAAGGFFASTDTQYF	TGTGCCAGCAGCTTAGCAGCGGGAGGCTTCTTCGCTAGCACAGATACGCAGTATTTT
NA	TRBV6-5	TRBJ2-5	TRBD2	CASSTGGETRYF	TGTGCCAGCAGTACGGGGGGGGAGACCCGGTACTTC
NA	TRBV15	TRBJ2-7	NA	CATSRVPFPEQYF	TGTGCCACCAGCAGAGTCCCTTTCCCAGAGCAGTACTTC
NA	TRBV5-8	TRBJ1-3	NA	CASSLGDSHSGNTIYF	TGTGCCAGCAGCTTGGGAGACAGCCACTCTGGAAACACCATATATTTT
NA	TRBV11-2	TRBJ2-7	NA	CASSLRALSYEQYF	TGTGCCAGCAGCTTACGGGCCCTGTCCTACGAGCAGTACTTC
NA	TRBV9	TRBJ2-5	NA	CASSPPYSQETQYF	TGTGCCAGCAGCCCCCCTTATAGCCAAGAGACCCAGTACTTC
once	TRBV4-2	TRBJ1-3	TRBD1	CASSQPAGDRGYF	TGTGCCAGCAGCCAGCCAGCCGGGGACAGGGGATATTTT
NA	TRBV6-5	TRBJ1-5	TRBD1	CASSSDRGDQPQHF	TGTGCCAGCAGCTCCGACAGGGGAGATCAGCCCCAGCATTTT
NA	TRBV5-6	TRBJ2-7	TRBD2	CASSLAVGTSSYEQYF	TGTGCCAGCAGCTTGGCCGTGGGGACTAGCTCCTACGAGCAGTACTTC
once	TRBV9	TRBJ1-5	NA	CASSGSEGYQPQHF	TGTGCCAGCAGCGGATCCGAAGGGTATCAGCCCCAGCATTTT
NA	TRBV12-3/TRBV12-4	TRBJ1-6	NA	CASTGQTNSPLHF	TGTGCCAGCACCGGGCAGACAAATTCACCCCTCCACTTT
once	TRBV29-1	TRBJ2-7	NA	CSVEDPGRGNEQYF	TGCAGCGTTGAAGACCCGGGAAGGGGAAACGAGCAGTACTTC
NA	TRBV21-1	TRBJ2-7	NA	CASSKVGFGGAVLSYEQYF	TGTGCCAGCAGCAAAGTCGGATTTGGTGGGGCGGTTCTATCCTACGAGCAGTACTTC
NA	TRBV5-1	TRBJ2-2	NA	CASSLTQIAGELFF	TGCGCCAGCAGCTTAACTCAAATAGCCGGGGAGCTGTTTTTT
NA	TRBV5-6	TRBJ1-2	TRBD1	CASSQGQGYGYTF	TGTGCCAGCAGCCAGGGACAGGGCTATGGCTACACCTTC